This T cell receptor beta chain was profiled in a study of T cell responses to AZD1222 COVID-19 vaccine. Study-wide context: Researchers grouped second doses given at about 4 or about 12 weeks into one pool.

Profiled with immunoSEQ multiplex PCR; TCRdb holds only in-frame clones, not every one. This table holds about 120,000 clones, less than 90% found once. Germline V CDR1 and CDR2: LGHNA, YSLEER. The CDR3 is 18 residues long. The V end lost 4 bases, the J end lost 2 bases, and 22 bases lay between the germline ends. In regard to this clone: Its cognate antigen is unknown.

Study conclusions and caveats: Donors were largely white British and mainly female; clonal diversity was possibly underestimated.

The source is an adult in good health. The source was peripheral blood, collected on day 0 of AZD1222 vaccination. This chain connects TRBV4-3 to TRBJ2-3, with D perhaps TRBD2 (6 bases). The CDR3 protein is CASSLRAGITEFTDTQYF. In DNA form, the CDR3 reads TGCGCCAGCAGCCTCAGGGCGGGGATTACGGAATTCACAGATACGCAGTATTTT.